The T cell receptor beta chain under discussion was sequenced for a study of T cell responses to AZD1222 COVID-19 vaccine. This table comes from immunoSEQ multiplex PCR, and its TCRdb copy is limited to in-frame clones, with some not included. Found here are around 130,000 clones, roughly nine tenths of them singletons; the top ten hold less than 6.5%. The germline gives CDR1 LNHDA, CDR2 SQIVND (reference sequence). The CDR3 length is 12 residues. Germline trimming cut 9 bases from V and 5 bases from J; bases unmatched to any gene: 4. This receptor was obtained from an adult in good health. The input for sequencing was peripheral blood, taken on day 0 of AZD1222 vaccination. The chain employs TRBV19 and TRBJ2-3; 8 bases agree with TRBD1. CDR3 coding DNA: TGTGCCAGCAGGACAGGGCTAGATACGCAGTATTTT. It codes for CASRTGLDTQYF.